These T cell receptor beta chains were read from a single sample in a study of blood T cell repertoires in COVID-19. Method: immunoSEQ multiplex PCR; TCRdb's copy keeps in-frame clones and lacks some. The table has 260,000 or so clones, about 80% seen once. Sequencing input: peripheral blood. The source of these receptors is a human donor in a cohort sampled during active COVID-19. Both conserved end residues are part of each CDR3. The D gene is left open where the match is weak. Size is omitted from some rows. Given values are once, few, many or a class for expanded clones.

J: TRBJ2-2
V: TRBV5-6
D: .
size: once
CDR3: CASSLWVERGAANTGELFF
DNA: TGTGCCAGCAGCTTGTGGGTTGAACGGGGGGCCGCGAACACCGGGGAGCTGTTTTTT

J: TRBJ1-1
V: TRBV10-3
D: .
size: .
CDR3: CAISESGGGESGAFF
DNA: TGTGCCATCAGTGAGTCGGGAGGGGGGGAATCTGGAGCTTTCTTT

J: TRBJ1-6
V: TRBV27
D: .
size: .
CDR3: CASSIQGVSYNSPLHF
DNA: TGTGCCAGCAGTATACAGGGAGTGTCCTATAATTCACCCCTCCACTTT

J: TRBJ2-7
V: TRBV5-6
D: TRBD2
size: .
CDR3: CASSLFSTSSGGPEQYF
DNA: TGTGCCAGCAGCTTATTCAGCACATCTAGCGGGGGGCCCGAGCAGTACTTC

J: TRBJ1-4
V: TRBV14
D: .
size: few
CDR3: CASRRDSSSGEKLFF
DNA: TGTGCCAGCAGGCGAGACAGTTCCTCCGGAGAAAAACTGTTTTTT

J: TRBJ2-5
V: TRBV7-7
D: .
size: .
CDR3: CASSLSGDLRTQYF
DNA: TGTGCTAGCAGCTTATCCGGAGATCTCAGGACCCAGTACTTC

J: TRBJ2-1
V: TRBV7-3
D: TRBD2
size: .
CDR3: CASSRNGGSHNEQFF
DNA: TGTGCCAGCAGCCGCAACGGCGGGAGTCACAATGAGCAGTTCTTC

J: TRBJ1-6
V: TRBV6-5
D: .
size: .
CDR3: CASSTKPDSPLHF
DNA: TGTGCCAGCAGTACTAAACCAGATTCACCCCTCCACTTT

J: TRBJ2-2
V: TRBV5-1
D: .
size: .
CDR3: CASSFKSGSTGELFF
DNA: TGCGCCAGCAGCTTTAAAAGCGGGTCGACCGGGGAGCTGTTTTTT

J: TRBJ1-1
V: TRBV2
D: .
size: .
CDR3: CASTRQLTNTEAFF
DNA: TGTGCCAGCACAAGACAGCTAACGAACACTGAAGCTTTCTTT

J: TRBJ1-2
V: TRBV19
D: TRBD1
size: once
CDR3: CASSIGDSNYGYTF
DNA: TGTGCCAGTAGTATAGGGGACAGCAACTATGGCTACACCTTC

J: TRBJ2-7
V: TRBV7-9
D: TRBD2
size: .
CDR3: CASSTLAGGTYEQYF
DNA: TGTGCCAGCAGCACACTAGCGGGAGGAACCTACGAGCAGTACTTC

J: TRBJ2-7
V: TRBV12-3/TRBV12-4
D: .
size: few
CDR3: CASQGLAYEQYF
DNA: TGTGCCAGCCAGGGGCTCGCCTACGAGCAGTACTTC

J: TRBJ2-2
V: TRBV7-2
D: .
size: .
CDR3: CASSLVGGAPTGELFF
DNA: TGTGCCAGCAGCTTAGTGGGGGGGGCCCCCACCGGGGAGCTGTTTTTT